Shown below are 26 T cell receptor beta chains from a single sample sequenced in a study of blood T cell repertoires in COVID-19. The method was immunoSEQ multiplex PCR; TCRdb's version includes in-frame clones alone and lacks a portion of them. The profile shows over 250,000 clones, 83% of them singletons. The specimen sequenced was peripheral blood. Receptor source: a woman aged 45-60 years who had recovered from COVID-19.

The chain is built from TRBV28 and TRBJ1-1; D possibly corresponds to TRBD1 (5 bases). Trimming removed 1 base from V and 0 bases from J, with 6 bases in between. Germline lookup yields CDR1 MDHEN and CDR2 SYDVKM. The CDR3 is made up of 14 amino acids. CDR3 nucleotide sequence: TGTGCCAGCAGTTTATCAGGGTTGAACACTGAAGCTTTCTTT. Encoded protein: CASSLSGLNTEAFF.

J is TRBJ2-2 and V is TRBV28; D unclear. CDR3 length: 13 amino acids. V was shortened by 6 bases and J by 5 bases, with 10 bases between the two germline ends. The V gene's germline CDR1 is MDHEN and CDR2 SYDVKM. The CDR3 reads CASRTLGTGELFF. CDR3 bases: TGTGCCAGCAGGACCCTCGGGACCGGGGAGCTGTTTTTT.

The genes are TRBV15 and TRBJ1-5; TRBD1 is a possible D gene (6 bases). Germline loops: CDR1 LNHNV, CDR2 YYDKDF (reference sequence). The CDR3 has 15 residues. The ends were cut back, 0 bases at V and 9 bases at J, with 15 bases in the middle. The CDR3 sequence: CATSRDLAGTTPQHF. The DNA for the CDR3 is TGTGCCACCAGCAGAGATCTCGCAGGGACAACGCCCCAGCATTTT.

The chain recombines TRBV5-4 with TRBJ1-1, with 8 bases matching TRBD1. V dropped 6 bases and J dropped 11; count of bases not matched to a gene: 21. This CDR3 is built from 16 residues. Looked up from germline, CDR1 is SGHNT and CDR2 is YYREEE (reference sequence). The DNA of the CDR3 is TGTGCCAGCAAACCGGAGGAGGGGACAGGCAGCTACGGTGCTTTCTTT. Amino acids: CASKPEEGTGSYGAFF.

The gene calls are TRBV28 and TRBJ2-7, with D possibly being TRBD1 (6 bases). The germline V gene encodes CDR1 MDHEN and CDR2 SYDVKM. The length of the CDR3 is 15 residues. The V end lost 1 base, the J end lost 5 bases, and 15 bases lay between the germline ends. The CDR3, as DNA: TGTGCCAGCAGTTTATTTACGAAACAGGGCAACGAGCAGTACTTC. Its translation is CASSLFTKQGNEQYF. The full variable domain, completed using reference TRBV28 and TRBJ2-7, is DVKVTQSSRYLVKRTGEKVFLECVQDMDHENMFWYRQDPGLGLRLIYFSYDVKMKEKGDIPEGYSVSREKKERFSLILESASTNQTSMYLCASSLFTKQGNEQYFGPGTRLTVT.

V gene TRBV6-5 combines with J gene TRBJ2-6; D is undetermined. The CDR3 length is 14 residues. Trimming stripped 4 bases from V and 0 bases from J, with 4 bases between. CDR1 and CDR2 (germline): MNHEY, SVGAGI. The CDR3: CASSFRSGANVLTF. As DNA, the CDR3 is TGTGCCAGCAGTTTCCGCTCTGGGGCCAACGTCCTGACTTTC.

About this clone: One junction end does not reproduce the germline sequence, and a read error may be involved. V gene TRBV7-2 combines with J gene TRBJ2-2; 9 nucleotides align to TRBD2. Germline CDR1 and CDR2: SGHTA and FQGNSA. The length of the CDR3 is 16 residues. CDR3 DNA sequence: TGTGCCAGCAGCTTAGAATCTAGCGGGAACGCCGGGGAGCTGTTTTTT. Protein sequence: CASSLESSGNAGELFF.

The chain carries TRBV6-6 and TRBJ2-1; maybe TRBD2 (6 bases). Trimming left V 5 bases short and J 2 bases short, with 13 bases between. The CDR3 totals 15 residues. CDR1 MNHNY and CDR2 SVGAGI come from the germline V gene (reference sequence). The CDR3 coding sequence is TGTGCCAGCAGTACCGGGACTTCCGCCTACAATGAGCAGTTCTTC. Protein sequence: CASSTGTSAYNEQFF.

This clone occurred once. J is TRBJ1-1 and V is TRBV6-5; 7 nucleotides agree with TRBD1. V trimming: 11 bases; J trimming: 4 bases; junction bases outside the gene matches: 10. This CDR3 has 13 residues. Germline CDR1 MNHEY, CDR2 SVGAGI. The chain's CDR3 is CADSTQGGTEAFF. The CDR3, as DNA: TGTGCCGATTCCACCCAGGGGGGCACTGAAGCTTTCTTT.

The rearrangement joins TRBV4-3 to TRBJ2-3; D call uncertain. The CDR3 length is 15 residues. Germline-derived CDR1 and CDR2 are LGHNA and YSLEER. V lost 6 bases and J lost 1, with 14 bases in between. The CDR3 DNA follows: TGCGCCAGCAGTCTAATCCCCGGAGGCACAGATACGCAGTATTTT. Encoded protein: CASSLIPGGTDTQYF.

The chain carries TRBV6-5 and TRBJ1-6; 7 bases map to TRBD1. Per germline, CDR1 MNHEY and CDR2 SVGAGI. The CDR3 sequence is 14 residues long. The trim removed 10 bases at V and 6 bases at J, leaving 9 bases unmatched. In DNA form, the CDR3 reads TGTGCCATCGCAGGGGGGAAGAGTAATTCACCCCTCCACTTT. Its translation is CAIAGGKSNSPLHF.

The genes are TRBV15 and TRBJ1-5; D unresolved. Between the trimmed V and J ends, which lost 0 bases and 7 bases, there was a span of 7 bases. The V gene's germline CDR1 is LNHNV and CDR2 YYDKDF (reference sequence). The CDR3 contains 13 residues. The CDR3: CATSREVRQPQHF. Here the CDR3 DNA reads TGTGCCACCAGCAGAGAAGTTAGACAGCCCCAGCATTTT.

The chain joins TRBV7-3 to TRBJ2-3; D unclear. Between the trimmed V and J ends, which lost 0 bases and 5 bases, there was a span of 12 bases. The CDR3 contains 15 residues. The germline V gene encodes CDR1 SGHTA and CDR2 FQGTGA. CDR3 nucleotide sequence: TGTGCCAGCAGCTTAACATACGATAAGCGAGATACGCAGTATTTT. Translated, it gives CASSLTYDKRDTQYF.

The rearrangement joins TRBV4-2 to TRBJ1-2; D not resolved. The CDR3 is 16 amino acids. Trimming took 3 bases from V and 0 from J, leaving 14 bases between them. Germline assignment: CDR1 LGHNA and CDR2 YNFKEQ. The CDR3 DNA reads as TGTGCCAGCAGCCATCTCGGGAGGAACTCTAACTATGGCTACACCTTC. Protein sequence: CASSHLGRNSNYGYTF.

CDR3 sequence (DNA): TGTGCCACCAGCAAGAGGGGGCTTGCAACTAATGAAAAACTGTTTTTT. It translates to CATSKRGLATNEKLFF. The chain employs TRBV15 and TRBJ1-4, with 7 bases identical to TRBD1. In germline, CDR1 is LNHNV, CDR2 YYDKDF (reference sequence). The CDR3 has 16 amino acids. J gave up 0 bases and V 4 bases, and 5 bases lay outside the gene matches.

The CDR3 reads CASSALGTLNTGELFF. In DNA form, the CDR3 reads TGTGCCAGCAGCGCGTTAGGGACACTAAACACCGGGGAGCTGTTTTTT. The chain links TRBV5-5 to TRBJ2-2; TRBD1 is a possible D gene (6 bases). Trimming cost V 4 bases and J 2 bases, with 15 bases left between them. Germline lookup yields CDR1 SGHKS and CDR2 YYEKEE (reference sequence). The CDR3 runs 16 residues.

The CDR3 here is CASSEIVRVSKPQHF. The CDR3 DNA follows: TGTGCCAGCAGTGAGATCGTCAGGGTCAGTAAGCCCCAGCATTTT. The chain has TRBV6-4 and TRBJ1-5, with a tentative D call TRBD1 (5 bases). Trimming took off 3 bases at V and 8 bases at J, with 17 bases between the two ends. This CDR3 is built from 15 residues. Germline CDR1 MRHNA, CDR2 SNTAGT.

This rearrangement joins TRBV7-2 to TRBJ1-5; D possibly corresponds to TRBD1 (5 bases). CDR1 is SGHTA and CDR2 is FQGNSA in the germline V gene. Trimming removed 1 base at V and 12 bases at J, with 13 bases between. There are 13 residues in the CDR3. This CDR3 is CASSLGRGVNQHF. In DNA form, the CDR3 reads TGTGCCAGCAGCTTAGGTAGGGGCGTAAACCAGCATTTT.

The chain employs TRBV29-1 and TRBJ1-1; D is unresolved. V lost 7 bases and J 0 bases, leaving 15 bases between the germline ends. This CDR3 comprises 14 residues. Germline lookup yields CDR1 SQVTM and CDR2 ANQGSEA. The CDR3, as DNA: TGCAGCGGGTGGAGGGAAAGAATGAACACTGAAGCTTTCTTT. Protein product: CSGWRERMNTEAFF. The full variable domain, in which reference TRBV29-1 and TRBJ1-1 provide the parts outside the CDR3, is SAVISQKPSRDICQRGTSLTIQCQVDSQVTMMFWYRQQPGQSLTLIATANQGSEATYESGFVIDKFPISRPNLTFSTLTVSNMSPEDSSIYLCSGWRERMNTEAFFGQGTRLTVV.

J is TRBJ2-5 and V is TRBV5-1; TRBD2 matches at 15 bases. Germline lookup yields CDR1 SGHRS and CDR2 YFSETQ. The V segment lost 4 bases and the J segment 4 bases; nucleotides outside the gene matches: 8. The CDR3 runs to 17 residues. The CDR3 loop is CASSEGLAGGMGETQYF. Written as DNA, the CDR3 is TGCGCCAGCAGCGAGGGACTAGCGGGGGGAATGGGAGAGACCCAGTACTTC.

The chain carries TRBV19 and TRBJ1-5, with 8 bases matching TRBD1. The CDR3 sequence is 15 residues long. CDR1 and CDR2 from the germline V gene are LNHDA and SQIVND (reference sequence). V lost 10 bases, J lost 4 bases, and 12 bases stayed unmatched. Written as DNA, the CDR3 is TGTGCCATCTCAAGGGGTGGACAGGGAAATCAGCCCCAGCATTTT. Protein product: CAISRGGQGNQPQHF.

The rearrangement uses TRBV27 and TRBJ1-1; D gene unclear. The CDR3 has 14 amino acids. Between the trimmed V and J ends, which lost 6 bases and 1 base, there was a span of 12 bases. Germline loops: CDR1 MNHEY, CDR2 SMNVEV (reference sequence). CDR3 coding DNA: TGTGCCAGCAGCCCTGTCGGAGGGAACACTGAAGCTTTCTTT. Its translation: CASSPVGGNTEAFF.

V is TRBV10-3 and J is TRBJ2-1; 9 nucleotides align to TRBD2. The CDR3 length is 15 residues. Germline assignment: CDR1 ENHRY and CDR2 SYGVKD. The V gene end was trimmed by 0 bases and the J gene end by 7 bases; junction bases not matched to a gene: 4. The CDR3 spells CAISESERGVNEQFF. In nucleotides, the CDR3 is TGTGCCATCAGTGAGTCGGAGCGGGGGGTTAATGAGCAGTTCTTC.

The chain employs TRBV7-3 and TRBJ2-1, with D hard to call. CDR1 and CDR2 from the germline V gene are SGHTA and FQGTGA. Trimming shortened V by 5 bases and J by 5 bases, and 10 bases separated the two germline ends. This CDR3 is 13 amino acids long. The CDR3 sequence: CASSANLDNEQFF. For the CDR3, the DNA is TGTGCCAGCAGCGCAAACCTAGACAATGAGCAGTTCTTC.

This chain's CDR3 is CASSSHLTGFNTEAFF. CDR3 coding DNA: TGTGCCAGCAGCTCACACCTGACAGGCTTTAACACTGAAGCTTTCTTT. The rearrangement links TRBV13 to TRBJ1-1; TRBD1 might be the D (6 bases). The CDR3 is made up of 16 amino acids. CDR1 PRHDT and CDR2 FYEKMQ come from the germline V gene (reference sequence). V dropped 4 bases and J dropped 2 bases, with 17 bases sitting between them.

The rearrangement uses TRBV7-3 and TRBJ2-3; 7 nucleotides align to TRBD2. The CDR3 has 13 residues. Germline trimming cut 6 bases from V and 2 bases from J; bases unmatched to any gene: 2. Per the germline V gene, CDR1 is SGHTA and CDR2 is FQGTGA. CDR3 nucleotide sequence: TGTGCCAGCAGGCGGGGGTCCACAGATACGCAGTATTTT. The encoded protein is CASRRGSTDTQYF.